This T cell receptor (beta chain) was identified in a study of spatial heterogeneity in lung cancer. Study conclusions and caveats: The number of expanded tumor alpha and beta chains correlated with mutation number.

MiXCR was run by TCRdb on the 5' RACE reads, yielding one entry per CDR3 protein. In the table there are roughly 3,200 distinct CDR3 sequences, about 3.5% of which are singletons. By sample fraction, this clonotype is medium-sized. Its antigen is unknown. Regarding time point: sample taken at primary tumor resection. After removal of 1 base from V and 8 bases from J, the junction contained 9 bases not matched to a gene. The CDR3 extends over 17 amino acids. Germline CDR1 and CDR2: SGHTA and FQGNSA. The V and J genes are TRBV7-2 and TRBJ2-3; 13 bases agree with TRBD2. Specimen: lung tumor tissue, collected at surgery. This receptor was identified in a male donor with early-stage non-small cell lung cancer. This chain's CDR3 is CASSLVRTSGGGSTQYF. CDR3 sequence (DNA): TGTGCCAGCAGCTTAGTCCGGACTAGCGGGGGAGGGAGTACGCAGTATTTT. Looking up the rest from reference TRBV7-2 and TRBJ2-3 gives the full variable domain: GAGVSQSPSNKVTEKGKDVELRCDPISGHTALYWYRQSLGQGLEFLIYFQGNSAPDKSGLPSDRFSAERTGGSVSTLTIQRTQQEDSAVYLCASSLVRTSGGGSTQYFGPGTRLTVL.